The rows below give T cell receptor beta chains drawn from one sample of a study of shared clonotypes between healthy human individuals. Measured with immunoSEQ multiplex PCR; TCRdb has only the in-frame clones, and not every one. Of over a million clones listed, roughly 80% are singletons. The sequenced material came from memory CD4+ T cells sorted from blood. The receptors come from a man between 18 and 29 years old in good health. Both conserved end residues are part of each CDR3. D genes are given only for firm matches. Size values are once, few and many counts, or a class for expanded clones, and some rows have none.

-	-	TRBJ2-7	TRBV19	CASSSQRDTYEQYF	TGTGCCAGTAGTAGCCAGAGAGATACCTACGAGCAGTACTTC
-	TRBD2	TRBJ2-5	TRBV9	CASSVLAGVKETQYF	TGTGCCAGCAGCGTATTAGCGGGAGTCAAGGAGACCCAGTACTTC
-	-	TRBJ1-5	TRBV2	CASRADTKSNQPQHF	TGTGCCAGCAGAGCCGACACCAAGAGCAATCAGCCCCAGCATTTT
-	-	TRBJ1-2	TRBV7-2	CASSLDGAPEGYTF	TGTGCCAGCAGCTTAGACGGGGCTCCTGAAGGCTACACCTTC
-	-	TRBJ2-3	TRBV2	CASSEGSGTDTQYF	TGTGCCAGCAGTGAGGGTTCCGGCACAGATACGCAGTATTTT
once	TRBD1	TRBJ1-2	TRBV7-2	CASSRAGQGNYGYTF	TGTGCCAGCAGCCGAGCGGGACAGGGGAACTATGGCTACACCTTC
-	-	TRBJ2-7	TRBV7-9	CASSSQGPLEQYF	TGTGCCAGCAGCTCGCAGGGCCCCCTAGAGCAGTACTTC
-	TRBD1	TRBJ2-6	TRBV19	CASSADRAGANVLTF	TGTGCCAGTAGTGCGGACAGGGCTGGGGCCAACGTCCTGACTTTC
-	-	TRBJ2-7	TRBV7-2	CASSEAGTASYEQYF	TGTGCCAGCAGCGAAGCGGGCACAGCCTCCTACGAGCAGTACTTC
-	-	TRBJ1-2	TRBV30	CALESTVTYGYTF	TGTGCTTTGGAGTCGACAGTCACCTATGGCTACACCTTC
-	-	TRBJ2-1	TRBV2	CASGRSSSYNEQFF	TGTGCCAGCGGACGGTCTAGCTCCTACAATGAGCAGTTCTTC
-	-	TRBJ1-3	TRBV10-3	CAIRATGIQGNTIYF	TGTGCCATCAGAGCCACAGGGATCCAAGGAAACACCATATATTTT
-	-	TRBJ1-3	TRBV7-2	CASSSGLSGNTIYF	TGTGCCAGCAGTTCAGGGTTGTCAGGAAACACCATATATTTT
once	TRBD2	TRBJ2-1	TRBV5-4	CASSLPVSGVLNEQFF	TGTGCCAGCAGTTTACCGGTTAGCGGGGTTTTGAATGAGCAGTTCTTC
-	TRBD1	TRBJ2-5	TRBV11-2	CASSSGQLQETQYF	TGTGCCAGCAGCTCGGGACAGCTCCAAGAGACCCAGTACTTC
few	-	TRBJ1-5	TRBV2	CASSEGPSRNQPQHF	TGTGCCAGCAGTGAAGGCCCGTCTCGAAATCAGCCCCAGCATTTT
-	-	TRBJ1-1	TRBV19	CASSIGRGRANTEAFF	TGTGCCAGTAGTATCGGGAGGGGAAGGGCGAACACTGAAGCTTTCTTT
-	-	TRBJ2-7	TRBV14	CASSLIVGLSSYEQYF	TGTGCCAGCAGCCTTATAGTGGGGCTGAGCTCCTACGAGCAGTACTTC
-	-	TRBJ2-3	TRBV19	CASSASTDTQYF	TGTGCCAGTAGCGCTAGCACAGATACGCAGTATTTT
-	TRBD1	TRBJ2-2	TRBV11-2	CASSWDRITGELFF	TGTGCCAGCAGCTGGGACAGAATAACCGGGGAGCTGTTTTTT
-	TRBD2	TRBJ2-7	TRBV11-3	CASSLGDGTNDEQYF	TGTGCCAGCAGCTTAGGAGACGGGACTAACGACGAGCAGTACTTC
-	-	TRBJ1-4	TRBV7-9	CASSPSGGPEKLFF	TGTGCCAGCAGCCCCAGCGGGGGCCCAGAAAAACTGTTTTTT
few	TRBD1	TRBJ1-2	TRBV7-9	CASSLQGVVYGYTF	TGTGCCAGCAGCTTACAGGGGGTAGTCTATGGCTACACCTTC
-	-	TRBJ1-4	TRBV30	CAWSGGTPSPYEKLFF	TGTGCCTGGAGCGGAGGGACACCGAGCCCATATGAAAAACTGTTTTTT
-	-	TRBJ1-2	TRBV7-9	CASSLNRADGYTF	TGTGCCAGCAGCTTAAACAGGGCGGATGGCTACACCTTC
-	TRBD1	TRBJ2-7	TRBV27	CASSPGTGALSYEQYF	TGTGCCAGCAGTCCGGGGACAGGGGCGCTCTCCTACGAGCAGTACTTC
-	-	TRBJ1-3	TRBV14	CASSHRPGHKISGNTIYF	TGTGCCAGCAGCCACCGACCGGGACACAAAATCTCTGGAAACACCATATATTTT
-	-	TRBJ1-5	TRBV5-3	CARSLKERGPKGNQPQHF	TGTGCCAGAAGCTTGAAAGAACGGGGTCCTAAGGGCAATCAGCCCCAGCATTTT
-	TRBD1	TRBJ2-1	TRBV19	CASSVGIYRGRGPTYNEQFF	TGTGCCAGTAGTGTAGGGATATACAGGGGACGCGGGCCTACCTACAATGAGCAGTTCTTC
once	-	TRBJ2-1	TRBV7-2	CASSLWGANEQFF	TGTGCCAGCAGCTTATGGGGAGCCAATGAGCAGTTCTTC
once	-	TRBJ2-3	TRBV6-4	CASSAQYGSTDTQYF	TGTGCCAGCAGTGCCCAATACGGTAGCACAGATACGCAGTATTTT
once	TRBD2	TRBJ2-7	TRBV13	CACGGTDTYEQYF	TGTGCCTGCGGGGGGACGGACACCTACGAGCAGTACTTC
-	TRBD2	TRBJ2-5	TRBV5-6	CASSQKQAGGTETQYF	TGTGCCAGCAGCCAAAAACAAGCGGGGGGAACAGAGACCCAGTACTTC
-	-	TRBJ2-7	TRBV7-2	CASSFQAGREEQYF	TGTGCCAGCAGCTTCCAAGCAGGCAGAGAAGAGCAGTACTTC
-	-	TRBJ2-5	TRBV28	CASSLPLTQETQYF	TGTGCCAGCAGTTTACCCCTGACCCAAGAGACCCAGTACTTC
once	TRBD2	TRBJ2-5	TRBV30	CAWSISGRFNGETQYF	TGTGCCTGGAGTATTAGCGGGCGTTTTAATGGAGAGACCCAGTACTTC
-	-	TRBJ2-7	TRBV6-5	CASSYNSYEQYF	TGTGCCAGCAGTTACAACTCCTACGAGCAGTACTTC
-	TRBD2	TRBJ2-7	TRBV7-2	CASSSAGTSGYEQYF	TGTGCCAGCAGTTCTGCCGGGACTAGCGGCTACGAGCAGTACTTC
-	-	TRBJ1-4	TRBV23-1	CASRGFSNCSGEKLFF	TGCGCCAGCAGAGGGTTTTCCAACTGTTCAGGTGAAAAACTGTTTTTT
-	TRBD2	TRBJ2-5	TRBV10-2	CASSEGLAATQETQYF	TGCGCCAGCAGTGAAGGGCTAGCGGCTACCCAAGAGACCCAGTACTTC